The next 32 T cell receptor beta chains were all read from a single sample in a study of cytomegalovirus exposure and HLA in healthy donors. This table comes from immunoSEQ multiplex PCR, and its TCRdb copy is limited to in-frame clones, with some not included. The sample records some 84,000 clones, roughly 93% being singletons. The specimen was PBMCs. All receptors come from a man aged 30 to 39 in good health and CMV-seronegative.

The chain is built from TRBV6-5 and TRBJ2-1; TRBD2 matches 8 bases. The CDR3 is 15 residues long. Trimming removed 2 bases from V and 6 bases from J; junction bases left unmatched: 6. CDR1 and CDR2 from the germline V gene are MNHEY and SVGAGI. DNA of the CDR3: TGTGCCAGCAGTTACCCCGGGCTAGCGGGCAATGAGCAGTTCTTC. It codes for CASSYPGLAGNEQFF.

The chain carries TRBV5-4 and TRBJ1-1; D is possibly TRBD1 (5 bases). The germline CDR1 and CDR2 sequences are SGHNT and YYREEE (reference sequence). V lost 5 bases to trimming and J lost 4 bases, with 9 bases between them. The CDR3 totals 12 residues. In nucleotides, the CDR3 is TGTGCCAGCAGTCCTGGGGCCACTGAAGCTTTCTTT. It translates to CASSPGATEAFF.

The V gene is TRBV6-1, the J gene TRBJ2-3; 8 bases align to TRBD2. The CDR3 is 17 amino acids. Trimming removed 2 bases from V and 1 base from J; junction bases left unmatched: 8. Germline V gives CDR1 MNHNS, CDR2 SASEGT. Here the CDR3 DNA reads TGTGCCAGCAGTGAACTGCCTGATAGCGGGGGCACAGATACGCAGTATTTT. Translated: CASSELPDSGGTDTQYF.

This clone was picked up one time. The gene calls are TRBV5-4 and TRBJ1-1, with 7 bases matching TRBD1. The CDR3 contains 14 residues. The germline gives CDR1 SGHNT, CDR2 YYREEE (reference sequence). V lost 5 bases, J lost 1 base, and 5 bases stayed unmatched. The CDR3 sequence is CASSPGTANTEAFF. CDR3 DNA sequence: TGTGCCAGCAGTCCCGGGACAGCGAACACTGAAGCTTTCTTT.

The chain carries TRBV11-2 and TRBJ1-4; TRBD1 might be the D (6 bases). The CDR3 extends over 16 amino acids. The germline V and J ends were trimmed by 5 bases and 4 bases, with 17 bases remaining between them. Germline CDR1 SGHAT, CDR2 FQNNGV. CDR3 loop: CASSPREGHVNEKLFF. The CDR3 bases are TGTGCCAGCAGCCCCCGGGAGGGACACGTTAATGAAAAACTGTTTTTT.

The chain couples TRBV7-9 to TRBJ2-5, with a tentative D call TRBD1 (6 bases). CDR1 and CDR2 from the germline V gene are SEHNR and FQNEAQ (reference sequence). This CDR3 has 15 residues. The V gene lost 5 bases and the J gene lost 5 bases, with 18 bases spanning the gap. The CDR3 spells CASSNNPGTPETQYF. CDR3 DNA: TGTGCCAGCAGCAACAATCCCGGGACACCGGAGACCCAGTACTTC.

V is TRBV4-1 and J is TRBJ2-5; a weak D match, TRBD1 (5 bases). Germline-derived CDR1 and CDR2 are MGHRA and YSYEKL. CDR3 length: 14 amino acids. Trimming removed 5 bases from V and 5 bases from J, with 15 bases in between. CDR3 loop: CASSKVGQTETQYF. The CDR3 DNA reads as TGCGCCAGCAGCAAAGTCGGACAAACGGAGACCCAGTACTTC.

The chain couples TRBV4-1 to TRBJ2-7; D is perhaps TRBD2 (6 bases). The CDR3 covers 17 residues. Between the trimmed V and J ends, which lost 5 bases and 4 bases, there was a span of 24 bases. Germline loops: CDR1 MGHRA, CDR2 YSYEKL. This CDR3 is CASSSGPAGRYLYEQYF. In DNA, the CDR3 is TGCGCCAGCAGCTCCGGGCCGGCGGGGCGTTACCTGTACGAGCAGTACTTC.

V and J are TRBV7-2 and TRBJ1-1; D unresolved. V lost 2 bases, J lost 11 bases, and 9 bases lay in between. CDR3 length: 11 residues. Germline values: CDR1 SGHTA, CDR2 FQGNSA. The CDR3 protein is CASSLSWEAFF. CDR3 DNA sequence: TGTGCCAGCAGCTTATCTTGGGAGGCTTTCTTT.

DNA for the CDR3: TGTGCCACCAGCACCGGGAACCAAGGGTACGAGCAGTACTTC. Its translation is CATSTGNQGYEQYF. The J gene is TRBJ2-7, the V gene TRBV15; weak D call: TRBD2 (5 bases). The CDR3 loop spans 14 amino acids. CDR1 is LNHNV, CDR2 YYDKDF, per germline (reference sequence). The germline V and J ends were trimmed by 4 bases and 4 bases, with 14 bases remaining between them.

The rearrangement uses TRBV5-8 and TRBJ1-2; weak D call: TRBD1 (5 bases). Germline CDR1 is SGHTS and CDR2 is YDEGEE. This CDR3 comprises 14 residues. V was trimmed by 0 bases and J by 7 bases, leaving 13 bases between them. The CDR3 is CASSLAAGVSGYTF. CDR3 DNA: TGTGCCAGCAGCTTGGCCGCGGGGGTTAGTGGCTACACCTTC.

This chain connects TRBV29-1 to TRBJ2-7; D is uncertain. This CDR3 comprises 12 residues. The germline V gene has CDR1 SQVTM and CDR2 ANQGSEA. The V gene lost 7 bases and the J gene lost 2 bases, with 12 bases spanning the gap. CDR3 sequence: CSARGNAYEQYF. The DNA for the CDR3 is TGCAGCGCCCGTGGCAACGCCTACGAGCAGTACTTC.

The sample holds one count of this clone. The CDR3 reads CASSPRSEGFTEAFF. For the CDR3, the DNA is TGTGCCAGCTCACCAAGGTCGGAGGGGTTCACTGAAGCTTTCTTT. This sequence joins TRBV18 and TRBJ1-1; the D gene is possibly TRBD1 (5 bases). CDR1 and CDR2 from the germline V gene are KGHSH and LQKENI. The ends were cut back, 2 bases at V and 4 bases at J, with 14 bases in the middle. The CDR3 is made up of 15 amino acids.

The V gene is TRBV15, the J gene TRBJ1-5, with 7 bases identical to TRBD1. Germline CDR1 LNHNV, CDR2 YYDKDF (reference sequence). The trim removed 0 bases at V and 5 bases at J, leaving 7 bases unmatched. The length of the CDR3 is 16 residues. This CDR3 is CATSREGGRVHQPQHF. In DNA, the CDR3 is TGTGCCACCAGCAGAGAAGGGGGCAGGGTCCATCAGCCCCAGCATTTT.

This clone is a singleton in its sample. The V call is TRBV19, the J call TRBJ1-5, with TRBD1 matching over 9 bases. The CDR3 covers 14 residues. Trimming cost V 8 bases and J 7 bases; bases outside gene matches: 9. Germline assignment: CDR1 LNHDA and CDR2 SQIVND (reference sequence). CDR3 region: CASSSQGAGQPQHF. In nucleotides, the CDR3 is TGTGCCAGTTCCTCACAGGGGGCCGGGCAGCCCCAGCATTTT.

This clone was counted a single time. The chain employs TRBV5-6 and TRBJ2-5, with TRBD2 matching 7 bases. V dropped 0 bases and J dropped 5; count of bases not matched to a gene: 10. This CDR3 is 16 amino acids long. Germline lookup yields CDR1 SGHDT and CDR2 YYEEEE. The CDR3: CASSLAPGPGGETQYF. CDR3 nucleotides: TGTGCCAGCAGCTTGGCTCCGGGCCCCGGGGGGGAGACCCAGTACTTC.

J is TRBJ2-7 and V is TRBV6-5; D perhaps matches TRBD2 (6 bases). CDR1 is MNHEY, CDR2 SVGAGI, per germline. The CDR3 loop spans 12 amino acids. Trimming left V 5 bases short and J 3 bases short, with 8 bases between. The CDR3 sequence is CASSQGLYEQYF. CDR3 DNA: TGTGCCAGCAGTCAGGGACTCTACGAGCAGTACTTC.

The rearrangement links TRBV9 to TRBJ1-1; TRBD1 agrees at 8 bases. The junction had 10 bases not matched to a gene; V was cut back by 3 bases and J by 3 bases. This CDR3 is 16 amino acids long. The germline CDR1 and CDR2 sequences are SGDLS and YYNGEE. The CDR3 sequence is CASSGIQGVGDTEAFF. In nucleotides, the CDR3 is TGTGCCAGCAGCGGCATACAGGGGGTCGGGGACACTGAAGCTTTCTTT. Variable domain in full (rest from reference TRBV9 and TRBJ1-1): DSGVTQTPKHLITATGQRVTLRCSPRSGDLSVYWYQQSLDQGLQFLIQYYNGEERAKGNILERFSAQQFPDLHSELNLSSLELGDSALYFCASSGIQGVGDTEAFFGQGTRLTVV.

Notes on this clone: This sample includes further DNA sequences coding for the same CDR3. The chain employs TRBV4-1 and TRBJ1-5, with D possibly TRBD1 on 5 matching bases. CDR1 MGHRA and CDR2 YSYEKL come from the germline V gene. With 3 bases removed from V and 0 bases from J, the gap between germline ends came to 9 bases. The CDR3 consists of 15 residues. CDR3: CASSQGPLSNQPQHF. The CDR3 DNA is TGCGCCAGCAGCCAGGGGCCTCTTAGCAATCAGCCCCAGCATTTT.

The chain combines TRBV19 with TRBJ2-2, with 7 positions matching TRBD2. Germline V lookup: CDR1 LNHDA, CDR2 SQIVND (reference sequence). Trimming cost V 4 bases and J 4 bases; bases outside gene matches: 6. The CDR3 totals 15 residues. In DNA form, the CDR3 reads TGTGCCAGTAGTACGAGGGAGGGGACCACCGGGGAGCTGTTTTTT. Protein product: CASSTREGTTGELFF.

The DNA for the CDR3 is TGTGCCAGCAGTGGGGGACAGGGACAGGCCGGGGAGCTGTTTTTT. Its protein is CASSGGQGQAGELFF. This rearrangement joins TRBV6-4 to TRBJ2-2; TRBD1 matches 9 bases. Per germline, CDR1 MRHNA and CDR2 SNTAGT. The CDR3 is made up of 15 amino acids. Trimming removed 4 bases from V and 6 bases from J; junction bases left unmatched: 6.

The chain employs TRBV13 and TRBJ2-7, with 11 bases that match TRBD1. Trimming removed 5 bases from V and 2 bases from J; junction bases left unmatched: 11. Germline CDR1 PRHDT, CDR2 FYEKMQ (reference sequence). The CDR3 loop spans 17 amino acids. The CDR3 nucleotides read TGTGCCAGCAGCCCACCGGGACAGGGGGTTAGCGCCTACGAGCAGTACTTC. Translated, it gives CASSPPGQGVSAYEQYF. The full variable domain, with the rest looked up from reference TRBV13 and TRBJ2-7, is AAGVIQSPRHLIKEKRETATLKCYPIPRHDTVYWYQQGPGQDPQFLISFYEKMQSDKGSIPDRFSAQQFSDYHSELNMSSLELGDSALYFCASSPPGQGVSAYEQYFGPGTRLTVT.

This chain connects TRBV5-1 to TRBJ1-4; D call uncertain. The CDR3 contains 14 residues. The V end was cut by 2 bases, the J end by 5 bases, with 10 bases between. Germline V CDR1 and CDR2: SGHRS, YFSETQ. The CDR3 coding sequence is TGCGCCAGCAGCTTCACGGGTTTCAATGAAAAACTGTTTTTT. Its protein product is CASSFTGFNEKLFF.

The chain uses TRBV5-6 and TRBJ2-3; D ambiguous. The CDR3 loop spans 16 amino acids. V was shortened by 0 bases and J by 6 bases, with 17 bases between the two germline ends. Germline CDR1 and CDR2: SGHDT and YYEEEE. CDR3 coding DNA: TGTGCCAGCAGCTTGGTGCGATCACCCCGGCGGGATACGCAGTATTTT. This encodes CASSLVRSPRRDTQYF. Drawing the rest from reference TRBV5-6 and TRBJ2-3, the complete variable domain is DAGVTQSPTHLIKTRGQQVTLRCSPKSGHDTVSWYQQALGQGPQFIFQYYEEEERQRGNFPDRFSGHQFPNYSSELNVNALLLGDSALYLCASSLVRSPRRDTQYFGPGTRLTVL.

This clone was picked up one time. The chain has TRBV6-5 and TRBJ2-5; 10 nucleotides line up with TRBD1. Germline CDR1 and CDR2: MNHEY and SVGAGI. V shed 2 bases and J 5 bases; nucleotides not matched to a gene: 2. This CDR3 spans 14 amino acids. The CDR3 coding sequence is TGTGCCAGCAGTTACGACAGGGGGCTGGAGACCCAGTACTTC. This gives the protein CASSYDRGLETQYF.

The chain joins TRBV10-3 to TRBJ2-3, with TRBD2 matching 9 bases. CDR3 length: 17 residues. Germline V gene lookup returns CDR1 ENHRY and CDR2 SYGVKD. J gave up 0 bases and V 0 bases, and 4 bases lay outside the gene matches. This chain's CDR3 is CAISESISGGSTDTQYF. In DNA, the CDR3 is TGTGCCATCAGTGAGTCGATTAGCGGGGGAAGCACAGATACGCAGTATTTT.

V is TRBV9 and J is TRBJ2-3, with D perhaps TRBD2 (5 bases). Trimming cost V 2 bases and J 6 bases, with 10 bases left between them. This CDR3 has 13 amino acids. Germline V lookup: CDR1 SGDLS, CDR2 YYNGEE. Here the CDR3 reads CASSVLGGDTQYF. CDR3 nucleotide sequence: TGTGCCAGCAGCGTTCTGGGCGGGGATACGCAGTATTTT.

V and J are TRBV2 and TRBJ1-5; D unclear. The germline V gene encodes CDR1 SNHLY and CDR2 FYNNEI. With 7 bases removed from V and 5 bases from J, the gap between germline ends came to 15 bases. The CDR3 covers 14 residues. The CDR3 protein is CASKLGRTDQPQHF. CDR3 nucleotides: TGTGCCAGCAAACTAGGGAGGACGGATCAGCCCCAGCATTTT.

This chain connects TRBV19 to TRBJ2-7, with TRBD2 as a possible D gene (8 bases). CDR1 LNHDA and CDR2 SQIVND come from the germline V gene (reference sequence). Trimming took 5 bases from V and 2 from J, leaving 25 bases between them. The CDR3 loop spans 18 amino acids. CDR3 protein: CASSSRLGQPGLAYEQYF. CDR3 DNA: TGTGCCAGTAGTTCGCGGTTGGGACAGCCGGGACTAGCCTACGAGCAGTACTTC.

V and J are TRBV6-6 and TRBJ1-4; TRBD1 agrees at 7 bases. This CDR3 contains 15 residues. The germline gives CDR1 MNHNY, CDR2 SVGAGI (reference sequence). Trimming cost V 4 bases and J 8 bases; bases outside gene matches: 10. Here the CDR3 reads CASSSNDRADEKLFF. CDR3 nucleotides: TGTGCCAGCAGTTCCAACGACAGGGCAGACGAAAAACTGTTTTTT.

This sequence joins TRBV9 and TRBJ2-2; D may be TRBD1 (6 bases). The CDR3 runs 14 residues. The ends were cut back, 4 bases at V and 3 bases at J, with 10 bases in the middle. The germline V gene encodes CDR1 SGDLS and CDR2 YYNGEE. This CDR3 is CASSWTVDTGELFF. CDR3 DNA sequence: TGTGCCAGCAGCTGGACAGTTGACACCGGGGAGCTGTTTTTT.

The chain is built from TRBV14 and TRBJ2-1; 7 nucleotides align to TRBD2. The CDR3 contains 17 residues. Germline V lookup: CDR1 SGHDN, CDR2 FVKESK. With V trimmed by 5 bases and J by 0 bases, 10 bases remained unmatched. CDR3 nucleotide sequence: TGTGCCAGCAGCACGCACCGGGACTACAACTCCTACAATGAGCAGTTCTTC. Translating it yields CASSTHRDYNSYNEQFF.